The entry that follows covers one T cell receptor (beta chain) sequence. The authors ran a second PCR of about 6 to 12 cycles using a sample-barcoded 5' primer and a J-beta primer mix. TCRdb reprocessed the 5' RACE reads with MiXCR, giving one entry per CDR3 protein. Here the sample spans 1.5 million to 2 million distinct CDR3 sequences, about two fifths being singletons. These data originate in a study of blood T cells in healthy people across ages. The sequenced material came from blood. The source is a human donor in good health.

CDR3 coding DNA: TGTGCCAGCAGCTTTCGATTAGGGGGGGATTACAATGAGCAGTTCTTC. This codes for CASSFRLGGDYNEQFF. V is TRBV7-2 and J is TRBJ2-1; a possible D gene is TRBD2 (7 bases). Trimming cost V 3 bases and J 4 bases, with 16 bases left between them. This CDR3 comprises 16 residues. The V gene's germline CDR1 is SGHTA and CDR2 FQGNSA.